This TCR beta chain was identified during a study of blood T cell repertoires in COVID-19. About the study: Nucleic acid was either cDNA or gDNA, and it came from T cells, B-cell-depleted T cells, or PBMCs.

Measured with immunoSEQ multiplex PCR; TCRdb has only the in-frame clones, and not every one. The table lists over 85,000 clones, 85% to 90% of them singletons. Material: peripheral blood. This TCR derives from a woman aged 45-65 years with acute or convalescent COVID-19.

The CDR3 loop reads CASSAHRDSDTDTQYF. The CDR3 region has the DNA TGTGCCAGCAGCGCGCACCGGGACAGCGACACAGATACGCAGTATTTT. This chain links TRBV9 with TRBJ2-3, with 7 nucleotides matching TRBD1. The germline gives CDR1 SGDLS, CDR2 YYNGEE. The trim removed 3 bases at V and 2 bases at J, leaving 9 bases unmatched. The CDR3 spans 16 residues. Looking up the rest from reference TRBV9 and TRBJ2-3 gives the full variable domain: DSGVTQTPKHLITATGQRVTLRCSPRSGDLSVYWYQQSLDQGLQFLIQYYNGEERAKGNILERFSAQQFPDLHSELNLSSLELGDSALYFCASSAHRDSDTDTQYFGPGTRLTVL.